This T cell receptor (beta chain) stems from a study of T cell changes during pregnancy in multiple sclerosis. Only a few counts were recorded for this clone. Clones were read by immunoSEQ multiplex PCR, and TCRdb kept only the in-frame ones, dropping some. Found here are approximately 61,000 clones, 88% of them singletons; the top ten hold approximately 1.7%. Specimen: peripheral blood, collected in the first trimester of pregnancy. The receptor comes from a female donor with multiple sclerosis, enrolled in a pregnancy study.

The CDR3 spells CASSHQTGNTEAFF. In DNA form, the CDR3 reads TGTGCCAGCAGCCACCAAACAGGGAACACTGAAGCTTTCTTT. The V and J genes are TRBV7-2 and TRBJ1-1, with D possibly being TRBD1 (5 bases). V was pared by 5 bases and J by 1 base, with 11 bases between. CDR3 length: 14 amino acids. Germline V lookup: CDR1 SGHTA, CDR2 FQGNSA.